Given below is one TCR beta chain in context. The antigen is unknown. This sample is drawn from a study of T cell repertoires in cytomegalovirus infection. About the study: In the study, CMV epitopes included recently identified HLA-C-restricted and well-studied HLA-B-restricted ones.

TCRdb independently ran MiXCR on the reads; one entry per CDR3 protein. Found here are approximately 1,000,000 distinct CDR3 sequences, roughly 30% of them singletons; the top ten hold about an eighth. The V gene lost 4 bases and the J gene lost 4 bases, with 7 bases spanning the gap. This CDR3 has 12 amino acids. Germline V gives CDR1 MNHNS, CDR2 SASEGT. This receptor was taken from a human donor in good health (CMV status not recorded). Some clones in this sample may be carry-over from other donors' samples. The rearrangement uses TRBV6-1 and TRBJ1-1; D is unclear. The material sequenced was cultured CD8+ T cells from PBMCs, taken from culture after CMV antigen stimulation. CDR3 protein: CASSVGFTEAFF. The CDR3 coding sequence is TGTGCCAGCAGTGTTGGGTTCACTGAAGCTTTCTTT.